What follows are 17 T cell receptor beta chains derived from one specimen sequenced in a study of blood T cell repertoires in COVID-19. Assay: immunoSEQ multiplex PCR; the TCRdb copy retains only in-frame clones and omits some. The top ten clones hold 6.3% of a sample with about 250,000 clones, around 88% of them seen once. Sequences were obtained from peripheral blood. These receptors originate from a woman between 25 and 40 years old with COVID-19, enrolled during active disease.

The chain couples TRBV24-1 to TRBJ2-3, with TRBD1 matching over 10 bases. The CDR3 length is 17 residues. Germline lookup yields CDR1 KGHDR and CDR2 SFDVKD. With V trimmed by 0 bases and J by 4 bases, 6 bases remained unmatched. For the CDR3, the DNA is TGTGCCACCAGTGATTTGGGGCTGGGGACAGGGGCAGATACGCAGTATTTT. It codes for CATSDLGLGTGADTQYF.

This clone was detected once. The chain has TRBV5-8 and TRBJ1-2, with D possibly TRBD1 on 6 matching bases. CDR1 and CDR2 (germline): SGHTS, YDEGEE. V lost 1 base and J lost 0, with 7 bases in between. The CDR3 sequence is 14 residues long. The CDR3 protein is CASSLKGANYGYTF. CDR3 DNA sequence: TGTGCCAGCAGCTTGAAGGGGGCTAACTATGGCTACACCTTC.

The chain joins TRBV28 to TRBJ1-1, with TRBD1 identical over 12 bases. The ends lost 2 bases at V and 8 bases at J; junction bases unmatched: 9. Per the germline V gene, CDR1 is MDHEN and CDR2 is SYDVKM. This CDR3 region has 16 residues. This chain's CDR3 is CASSLLGTGGDGEAFF. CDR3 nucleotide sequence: TGTGCCAGCAGTTTACTGGGGACAGGGGGCGATGGGGAAGCTTTCTTT.

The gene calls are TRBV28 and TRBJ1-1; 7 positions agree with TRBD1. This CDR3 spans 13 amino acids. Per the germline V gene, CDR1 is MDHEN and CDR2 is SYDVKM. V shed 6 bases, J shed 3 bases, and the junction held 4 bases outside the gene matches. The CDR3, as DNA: TGTGCCAGCAGAGAGGGGGCGGACACTGAAGCTTTCTTT. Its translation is CASREGADTEAFF. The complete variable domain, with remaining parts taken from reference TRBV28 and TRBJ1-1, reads DVKVTQSSRYLVKRTGEKVFLECVQDMDHENMFWYRQDPGLGLRLIYFSYDVKMKEKGDIPEGYSVSREKKERFSLILESASTNQTSMYLCASREGADTEAFFGQGTRLTVV.

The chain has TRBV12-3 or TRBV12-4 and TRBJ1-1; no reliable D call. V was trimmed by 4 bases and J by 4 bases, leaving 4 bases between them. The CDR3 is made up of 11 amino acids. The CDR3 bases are TGTGCCAGCAGTTGGAGCACTGAAGCTTTCTTT. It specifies CASSWSTEAFF.

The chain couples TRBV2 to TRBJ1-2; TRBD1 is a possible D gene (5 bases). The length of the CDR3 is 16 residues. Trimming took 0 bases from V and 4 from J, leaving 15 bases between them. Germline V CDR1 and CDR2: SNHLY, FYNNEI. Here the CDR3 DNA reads TGTGCCAGCAGTGAAGCGCTTTCGGACAAGGCCTATGGCTACACCTTC. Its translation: CASSEALSDKAYGYTF.

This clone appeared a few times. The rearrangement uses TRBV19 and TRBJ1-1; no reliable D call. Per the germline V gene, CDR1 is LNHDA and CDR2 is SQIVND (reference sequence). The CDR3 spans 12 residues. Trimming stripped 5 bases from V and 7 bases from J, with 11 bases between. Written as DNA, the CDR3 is TGTGCCAGTAGTTCCTTAGCCCATGAAGCTTTCTTT. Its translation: CASSSLAHEAFF.

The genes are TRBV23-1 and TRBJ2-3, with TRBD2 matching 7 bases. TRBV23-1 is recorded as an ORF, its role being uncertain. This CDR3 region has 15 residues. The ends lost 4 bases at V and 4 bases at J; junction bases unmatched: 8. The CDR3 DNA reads TGCGCCAGCAGTCGGTCCGGGGAGGGGTCAGATACGCAGTATTTT. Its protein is CASSRSGEGSDTQYF.

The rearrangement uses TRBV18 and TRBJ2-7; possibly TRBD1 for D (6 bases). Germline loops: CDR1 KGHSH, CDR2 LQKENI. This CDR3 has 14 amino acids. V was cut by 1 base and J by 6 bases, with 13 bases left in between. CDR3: CASSPRQGTVEQYV. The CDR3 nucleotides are TGTGCCAGCTCACCACGGCAGGGGACGGTCGAGCAGTACGTC.

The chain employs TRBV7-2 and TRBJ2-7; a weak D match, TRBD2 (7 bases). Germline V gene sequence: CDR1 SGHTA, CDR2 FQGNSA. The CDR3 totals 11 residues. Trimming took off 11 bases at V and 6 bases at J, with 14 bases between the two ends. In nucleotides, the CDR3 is TGTGCCGCGGGGGCTAGTGGCGAGCAGTACTTC. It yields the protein CAAGASGEQYF.

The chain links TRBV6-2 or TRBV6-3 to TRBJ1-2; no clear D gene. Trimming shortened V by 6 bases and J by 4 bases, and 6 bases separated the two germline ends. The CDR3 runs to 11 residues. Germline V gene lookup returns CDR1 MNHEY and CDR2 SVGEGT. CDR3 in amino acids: CASSHSYGYTF. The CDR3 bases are TGTGCCAGCAGCCACAGCTATGGCTACACCTTC.

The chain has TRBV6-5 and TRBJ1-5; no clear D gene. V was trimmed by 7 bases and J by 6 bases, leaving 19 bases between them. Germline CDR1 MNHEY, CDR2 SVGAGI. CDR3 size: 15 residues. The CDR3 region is CASNPYDITGQPQHF. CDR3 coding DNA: TGTGCCAGCAACCCCTACGATATAACGGGTCAGCCCCAGCATTTT.

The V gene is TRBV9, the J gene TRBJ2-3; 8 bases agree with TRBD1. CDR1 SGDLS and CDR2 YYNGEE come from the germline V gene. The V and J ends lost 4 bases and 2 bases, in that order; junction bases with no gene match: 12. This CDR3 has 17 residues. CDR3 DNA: TGTGCCAGCAGCTCAGGGGACAGGCCAACCGACACAGATACGCAGTATTTT. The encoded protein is CASSSGDRPTDTDTQYF.

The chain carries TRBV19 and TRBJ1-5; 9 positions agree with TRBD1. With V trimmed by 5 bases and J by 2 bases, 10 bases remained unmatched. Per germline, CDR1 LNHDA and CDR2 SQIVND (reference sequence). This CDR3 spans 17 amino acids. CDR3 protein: CASSPGQGYRGNQPQHF. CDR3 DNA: TGTGCCAGTAGTCCGGGACAGGGATATAGGGGCAATCAGCCCCAGCATTTT. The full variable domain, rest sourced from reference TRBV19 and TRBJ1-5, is DGGITQSPKYLFRKEGQNVTLSCEQNLNHDAMYWYRQDPGQGLRLIYYSQIVNDFQKGDIAEGYSVSREKKESFPLTVTSAQKNPTAFYLCASSPGQGYRGNQPQHFGDGTRLSIL.

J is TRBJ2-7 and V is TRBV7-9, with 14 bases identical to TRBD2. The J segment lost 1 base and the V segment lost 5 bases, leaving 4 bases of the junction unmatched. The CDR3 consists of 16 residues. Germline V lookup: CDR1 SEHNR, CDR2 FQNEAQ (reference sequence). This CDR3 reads CASSGTSGSISYEQYV. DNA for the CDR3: TGTGCCAGCAGCGGGACTAGCGGGAGTATATCCTACGAGCAGTACGTC.

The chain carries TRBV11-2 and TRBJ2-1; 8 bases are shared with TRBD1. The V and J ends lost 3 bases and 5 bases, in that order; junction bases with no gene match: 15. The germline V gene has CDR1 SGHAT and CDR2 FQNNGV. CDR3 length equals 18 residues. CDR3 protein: CASSFRTGSGGSNNEQFF. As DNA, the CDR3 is TGTGCCAGCAGCTTCCGGACAGGGTCAGGGGGAAGTAACAATGAGCAGTTCTTC.

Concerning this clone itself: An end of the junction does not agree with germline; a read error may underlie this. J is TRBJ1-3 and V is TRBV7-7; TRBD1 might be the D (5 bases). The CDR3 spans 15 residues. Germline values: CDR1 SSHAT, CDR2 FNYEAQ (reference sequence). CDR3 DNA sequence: TGTGCTAGCAGTCAGGGAACCCACTCTGGAAACACCATATATTTT. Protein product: CASSQGTHSGNTIYF.